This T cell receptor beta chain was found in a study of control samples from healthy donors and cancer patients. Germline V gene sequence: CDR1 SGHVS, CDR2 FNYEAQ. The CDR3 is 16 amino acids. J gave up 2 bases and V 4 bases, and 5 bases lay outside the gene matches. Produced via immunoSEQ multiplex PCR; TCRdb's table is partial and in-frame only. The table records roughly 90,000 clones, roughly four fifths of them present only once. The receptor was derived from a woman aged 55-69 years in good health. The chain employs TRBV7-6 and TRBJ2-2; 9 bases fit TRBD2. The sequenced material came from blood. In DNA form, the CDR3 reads TGTGCCAGCAGCTCGCAGACTAGCGGTAACACCGGGGAGCTGTTTTTT. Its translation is CASSSQTSGNTGELFF. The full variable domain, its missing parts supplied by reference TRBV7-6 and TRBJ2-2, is GAGVSQSPRYKVTKRGQDVALRCDPISGHVSLYWYRQALGQGPEFLTYFNYEAQQDKSGLPNDRFSAERPEGSISTLTIQRTEQRDSAMYRCASSSQTSGNTGELFFGEGSRLTVL.